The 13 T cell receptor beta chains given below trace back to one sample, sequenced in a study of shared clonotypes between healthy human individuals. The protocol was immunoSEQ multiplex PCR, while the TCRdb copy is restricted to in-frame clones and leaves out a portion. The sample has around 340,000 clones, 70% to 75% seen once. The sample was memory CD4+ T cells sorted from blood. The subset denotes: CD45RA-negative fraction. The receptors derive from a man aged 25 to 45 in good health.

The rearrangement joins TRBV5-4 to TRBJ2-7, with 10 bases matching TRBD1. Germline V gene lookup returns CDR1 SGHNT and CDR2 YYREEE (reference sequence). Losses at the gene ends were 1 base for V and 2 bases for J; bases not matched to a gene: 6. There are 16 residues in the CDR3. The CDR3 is CASSLFGTGDTYEQYF. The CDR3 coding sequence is TGTGCCAGCAGCTTGTTTGGGACAGGGGATACCTACGAGCAGTACTTC.

The CDR3 loop is CASRTTGTISYEQYF. As DNA, the CDR3 is TGTGCCAGCAGGACGACAGGTACGATCAGCTACGAGCAGTACTTC. The rearrangement joins TRBV7-2 to TRBJ2-7, with a possible D match to TRBD1 (6 bases). Trimming cost V 6 bases and J 3 bases, with 18 bases left between them. The CDR3 totals 15 residues. Germline V gives CDR1 SGHTA, CDR2 FQGNSA.

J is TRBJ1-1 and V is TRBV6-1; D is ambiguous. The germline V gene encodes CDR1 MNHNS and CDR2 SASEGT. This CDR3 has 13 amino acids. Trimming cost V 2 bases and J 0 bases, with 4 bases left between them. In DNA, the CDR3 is TGTGCCAGCAGTGAACACGTGAACACTGAAGCTTTCTTT. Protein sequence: CASSEHVNTEAFF.

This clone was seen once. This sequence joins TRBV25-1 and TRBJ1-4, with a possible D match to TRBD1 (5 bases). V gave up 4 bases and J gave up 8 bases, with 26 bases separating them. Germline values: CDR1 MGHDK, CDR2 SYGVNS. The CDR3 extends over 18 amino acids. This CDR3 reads CASSVNPGRGGREEKLFF. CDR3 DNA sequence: TGTGCCAGCAGTGTAAATCCCGGCCGTGGGGGAAGGGAGGAAAAACTGTTTTTT.

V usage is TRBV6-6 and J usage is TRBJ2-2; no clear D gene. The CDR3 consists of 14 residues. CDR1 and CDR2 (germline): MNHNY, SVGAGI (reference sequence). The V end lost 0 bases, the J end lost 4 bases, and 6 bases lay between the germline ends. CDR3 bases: TGTGCCAGCAGTTACTCAGTCAGCACCGGGGAGCTGTTTTTT. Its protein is CASSYSVSTGELFF.

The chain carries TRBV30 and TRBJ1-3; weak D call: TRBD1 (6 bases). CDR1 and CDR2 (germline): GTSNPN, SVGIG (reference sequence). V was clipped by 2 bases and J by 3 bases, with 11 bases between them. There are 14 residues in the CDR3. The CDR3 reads CAWSQQGGGNTIYF. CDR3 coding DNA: TGTGCCTGGAGTCAACAGGGAGGTGGAAACACCATATATTTT.

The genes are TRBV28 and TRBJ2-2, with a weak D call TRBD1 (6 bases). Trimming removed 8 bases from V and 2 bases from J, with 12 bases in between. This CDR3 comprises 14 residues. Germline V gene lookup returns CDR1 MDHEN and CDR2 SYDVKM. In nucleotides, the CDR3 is TGTGCCAGCGTTGAAGGGGGTAACACCGGGGAGCTGTTTTTT. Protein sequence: CASVEGGNTGELFF.

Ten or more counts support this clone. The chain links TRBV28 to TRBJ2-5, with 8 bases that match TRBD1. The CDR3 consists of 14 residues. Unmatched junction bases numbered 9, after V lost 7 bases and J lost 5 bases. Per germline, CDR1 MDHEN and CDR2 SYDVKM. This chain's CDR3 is CASNDRGREETQYF. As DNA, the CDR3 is TGTGCCAGCAATGACAGGGGTCGTGAGGAGACCCAGTACTTC. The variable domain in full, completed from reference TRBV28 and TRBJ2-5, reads DVKVTQSSRYLVKRTGEKVFLECVQDMDHENMFWYRQDPGLGLRLIYFSYDVKMKEKGDIPEGYSVSREKKERFSLILESASTNQTSMYLCASNDRGREETQYFGPGTRLLVL.

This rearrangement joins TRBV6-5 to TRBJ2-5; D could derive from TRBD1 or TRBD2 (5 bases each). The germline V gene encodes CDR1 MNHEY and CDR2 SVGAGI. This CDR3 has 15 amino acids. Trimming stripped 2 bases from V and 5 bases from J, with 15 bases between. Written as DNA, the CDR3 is TGTGCCAGCAGTTACGGTGGGACCCAGTGGGAGACCCAGTACTTC. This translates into CASSYGGTQWETQYF.

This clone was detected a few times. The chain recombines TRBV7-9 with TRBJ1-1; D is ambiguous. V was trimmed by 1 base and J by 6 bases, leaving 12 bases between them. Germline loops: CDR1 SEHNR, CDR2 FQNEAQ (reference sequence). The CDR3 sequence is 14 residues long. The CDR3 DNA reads TGTGCCAGCAGCTTAGGTGGGCGTGTGGCTGAAGCTTTCTTT. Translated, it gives CASSLGGRVAEAFF.

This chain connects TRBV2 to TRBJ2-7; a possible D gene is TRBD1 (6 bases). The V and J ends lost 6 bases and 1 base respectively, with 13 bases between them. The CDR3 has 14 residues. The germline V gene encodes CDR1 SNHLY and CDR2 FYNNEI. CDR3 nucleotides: TGTGCCAGCAGAAAGACAGGAATTTCCTACGAGCAGTACTTC. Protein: CASRKTGISYEQYF.

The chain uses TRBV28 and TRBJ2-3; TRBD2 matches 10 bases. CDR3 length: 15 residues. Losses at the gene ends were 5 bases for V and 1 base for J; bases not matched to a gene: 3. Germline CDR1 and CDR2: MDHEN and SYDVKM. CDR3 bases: TGTGCCAGCAGTCCACTAGCGGGGCGCACAGATACGCAGTATTTT. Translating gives CASSPLAGRTDTQYF.

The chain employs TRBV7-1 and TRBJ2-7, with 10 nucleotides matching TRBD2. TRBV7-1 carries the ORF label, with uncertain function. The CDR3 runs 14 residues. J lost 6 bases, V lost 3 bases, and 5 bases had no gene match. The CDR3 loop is CASSSLAGVPEQYF. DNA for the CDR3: TGTGCCAGCAGCTCCCTAGCGGGAGTTCCCGAGCAGTACTTC.